The clone carrying this T cell receptor beta chain was detected a few times. Its antigen is undetermined. Germline CDR1 and CDR2: SNHLY and FYNNEI. Trimming removed 8 bases from V and 1 base from J, with 8 bases in between. The CDR3 spans 12 residues. The data belong to a study of shared clonotypes between healthy human individuals. Study summary: In total, the donors were a couple of women and a few men aged 18 to 49. Per donor, CD8 memory used one plate, CD8 naive used two, CD4 memory used three and CD4 naive used three. Whole-study findings and limits: Between a handful of donors, naive CD4 clonotypes were shared at a level of about 5.3%.

Sequencing was performed with immunoSEQ multiplex PCR; in TCRdb, only in-frame clones are kept and a portion is missing. The data hold about 2.4 million clones, with 90% to 95% observed a single time. Healthy adults negative for HIV, lacking recent acute infections or vaccinations, served as donors. The receptor was derived from a man aged 18 to 29 in good health. The sequenced sample was naive CD4+ T cells sorted from blood. This sample's subset: CD45RA+ positively selected. The chain couples TRBV2 to TRBJ1-1; possible D gene TRBD1, 5 bases. This CDR3 is CASARENTEAFF. DNA for the CDR3: TGTGCCAGCGCCAGGGAGAACACTGAAGCTTTCTTT.